Described below is a single TCR beta chain sequence and its context. Study members were between about 18 and 95 years old and lived in approximately 25 US regions. Assignment of participants to cohorts was predicated upon participant-reported clinical history. This CDR3 region has 13 residues. V lost 6 bases and J lost 5; bases outside the gene matches: 6. This record belongs to a study of blood T cell repertoires in COVID-19. Produced via immunoSEQ multiplex PCR; TCRdb's table is partial and in-frame only. The data show roughly 250,000 clones, 70% to 90% seen once. The specimen sequenced was PBMCs or T cells enriched from blood (not recorded which). V usage is TRBV12-3 or TRBV12-4 and J usage is TRBJ2-7, with 8 bases identical to TRBD1. The source of this sequence is a woman aged 50 to 65 who had recovered from COVID-19. The CDR3 sequence is CASSPGQEDEQYF. The DNA for the CDR3 is TGTGCCAGCAGCCCGGGACAGGAGGACGAGCAGTACTTC.